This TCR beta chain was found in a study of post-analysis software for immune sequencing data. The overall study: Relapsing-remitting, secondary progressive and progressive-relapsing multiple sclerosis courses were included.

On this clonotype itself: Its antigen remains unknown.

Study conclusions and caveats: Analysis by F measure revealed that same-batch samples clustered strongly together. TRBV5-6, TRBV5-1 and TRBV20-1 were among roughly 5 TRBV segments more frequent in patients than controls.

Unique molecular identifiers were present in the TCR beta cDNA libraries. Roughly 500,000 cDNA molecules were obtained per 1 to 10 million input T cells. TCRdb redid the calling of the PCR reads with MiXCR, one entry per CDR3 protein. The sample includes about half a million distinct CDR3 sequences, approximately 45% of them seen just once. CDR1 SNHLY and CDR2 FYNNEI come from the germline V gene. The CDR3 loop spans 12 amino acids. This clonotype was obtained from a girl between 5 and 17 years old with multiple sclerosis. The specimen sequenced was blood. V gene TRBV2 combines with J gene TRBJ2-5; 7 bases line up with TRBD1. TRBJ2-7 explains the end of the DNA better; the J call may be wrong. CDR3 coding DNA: TGTGCCAGCAGAACCGACAGGGCCGAGCAGTACTTC. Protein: CASRTDRAEQYF.